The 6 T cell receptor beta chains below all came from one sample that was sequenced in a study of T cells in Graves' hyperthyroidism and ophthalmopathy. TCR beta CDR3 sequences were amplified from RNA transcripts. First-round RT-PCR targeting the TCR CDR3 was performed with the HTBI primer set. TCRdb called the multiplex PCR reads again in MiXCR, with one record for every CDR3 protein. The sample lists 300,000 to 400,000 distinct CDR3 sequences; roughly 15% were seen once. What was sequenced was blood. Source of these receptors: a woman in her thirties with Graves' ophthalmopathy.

CDR3 residues: CAWIRTPNTGELFF. The DNA of the CDR3 is TGTGCCTGGATCCGGACACCTAACACCGGGGAGCTGTTTTTT. This chain connects TRBV30 to TRBJ2-2, with D possibly matching TRBD1 (5 bases). The CDR3 spans 14 residues. Trimming removed 4 bases at V and 2 bases at J, with 11 bases between. Germline assignment: CDR1 GTSNPN and CDR2 SVGIG (reference sequence).

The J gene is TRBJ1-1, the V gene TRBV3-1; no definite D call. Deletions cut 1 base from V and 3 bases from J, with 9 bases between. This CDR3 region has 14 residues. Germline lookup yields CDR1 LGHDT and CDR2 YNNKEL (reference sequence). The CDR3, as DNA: TGTGCCAGCAGCCAAGGCTGGGAGGACACTGAAGCTTTCTTT. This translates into CASSQGWEDTEAFF.

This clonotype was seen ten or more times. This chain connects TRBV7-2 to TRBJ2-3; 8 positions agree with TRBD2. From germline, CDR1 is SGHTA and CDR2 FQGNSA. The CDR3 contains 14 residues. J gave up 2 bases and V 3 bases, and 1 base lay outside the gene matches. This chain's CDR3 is CASSFSGATDTQYF. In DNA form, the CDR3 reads TGTGCCAGCAGCTTTAGCGGGGCCACAGATACGCAGTATTTT.

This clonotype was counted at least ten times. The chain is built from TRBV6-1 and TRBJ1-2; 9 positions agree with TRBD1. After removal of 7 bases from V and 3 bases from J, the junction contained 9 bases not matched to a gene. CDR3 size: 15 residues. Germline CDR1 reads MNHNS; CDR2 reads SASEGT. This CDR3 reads CASIQGQGLHYGYTF. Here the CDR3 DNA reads TGTGCCAGCATTCAAGGACAGGGGTTGCACTATGGCTACACCTTC.

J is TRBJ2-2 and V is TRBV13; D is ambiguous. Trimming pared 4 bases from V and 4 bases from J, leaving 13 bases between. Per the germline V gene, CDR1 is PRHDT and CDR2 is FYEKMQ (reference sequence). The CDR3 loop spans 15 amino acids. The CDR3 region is CASSSILGTTGELFF. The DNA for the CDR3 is TGTGCCAGCAGCTCCATTTTAGGTACCACCGGGGAGCTGTTTTTT. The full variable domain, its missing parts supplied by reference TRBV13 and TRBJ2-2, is AAGVIQSPRHLIKEKRETATLKCYPIPRHDTVYWYQQGPGQDPQFLISFYEKMQSDKGSIPDRFSAQQFSDYHSELNMSSLELGDSALYFCASSSILGTTGELFFGEGSRLTVL.

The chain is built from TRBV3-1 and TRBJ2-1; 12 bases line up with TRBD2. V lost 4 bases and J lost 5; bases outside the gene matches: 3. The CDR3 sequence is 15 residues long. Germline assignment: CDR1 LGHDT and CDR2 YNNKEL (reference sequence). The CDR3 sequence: CASSPRTSGNNEQFF. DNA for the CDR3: TGTGCCAGCAGCCCTAGGACTAGCGGGAACAATGAGCAGTTCTTC.